The present entry profiles one T cell receptor beta chain with its context. The germline V gene has CDR1 LGHNA and CDR2 YSLEER. This CDR3 is 14 amino acids long. V was trimmed by 0 bases and J by 8 bases, leaving 11 bases between them. Seattle patients were enrolled while actively infected and followed longitudinally. These data come from a study of blood T cell repertoires in COVID-19. Study background: Sources were T cells, B-cell-depleted T cells, or PBMCs; the material itself was cDNA or gDNA.

Method: immunoSEQ multiplex PCR; TCRdb's copy keeps in-frame clones and lacks some. This table has some 200,000 clones, around four fifths appearing once. This TCR came from a woman aged 70-85 years with COVID-19, enrolled during active disease. Sample: peripheral blood. V and J are TRBV4-3 and TRBJ2-1, with D perhaps TRBD1 (5 bases). CDR3 sequence reads: CASSQDLSRDEQFF. CDR3 in DNA: TGCGCCAGCAGCCAAGATTTAAGCAGGGATGAGCAGTTCTTC.